This TCR beta chain is drawn from a study of cytomegalovirus exposure and HLA in healthy donors. Turning to the study itself: Around 81% of 398 genotyped donors fell in the Caucasian-associated ancestry cluster.

Germline-derived CDR1 and CDR2 are MDHEN and SYDVKM. The ends lost 5 bases at V and 9 bases at J; junction bases unmatched: 18. The length of the CDR3 is 16 residues. Primers included in the PCR were 60 Vbeta and 13 Jbeta primers. Data came from immunoSEQ multiplex PCR; TCRdb stores just in-frame clones and leaves some out. The sample has about 200,000 clones, 75% to 90% seen once. This clone showed up just a few times. Its specificity is unknown. In nominal health when sampled, donors likely had unrecorded immune exposures nonetheless. Regarding the study as a whole: It was approximately 150 TCR beta chains that were listed as cytomegalovirus-associated.

J is TRBJ1-2 and V is TRBV28; 7 positions match TRBD1. Sequencing was performed on PBMCs. The clonotype comes from a woman in her forties in good health and CMV-seronegative. CDR3 sequence reads: CASSPAGTASAISYTF. CDR3 in DNA: TGTGCCAGCAGTCCGGCGGGGACAGCCTCGGCGATAAGCTACACCTTC.